A selection of T cell receptor beta chains follows, all from one sample in a study of blood T cell repertoires in COVID-19. Clones were sequenced by immunoSEQ multiplex PCR, and TCRdb holds only the in-frame ones, with some missing. The profile covers approximately 300,000 clones, with just over 85% appearing a single time and roughly 10% taken by the ten largest. Input material: PBMCs or T cells enriched from blood (not recorded which). Receptors originate from a woman aged 18 to 35 who had recovered from COVID-19. Both conserved end residues are part of each CDR3. The order of the fields is J gene, D gene, clone size, V gene, CDR3 DNA, CDR3 protein. A D gene is named only where the DNA matches it firmly. Clone size is not always given. Where it is, it says once, few, many or a class for expanded clones.

j_gene: TRBJ2-1
d_gene: .
abundance: .
v_gene: TRBV4-1
CDR3nt: TGCGCCAGCAGCCAAGCAACAGGGAGCTCCTACAATGAGCAGTTCTTC
CDR3aa: CASSQATGSSYNEQFF

j_gene: TRBJ1-5
d_gene: TRBD1
abundance: .
v_gene: TRBV6-1
CDR3nt: TGTGCCAGCAGTGAAGCCGGGACAGGATATCAGCCCCAGCATTTT
CDR3aa: CASSEAGTGYQPQHF

j_gene: TRBJ2-7
d_gene: TRBD1
abundance: .
v_gene: TRBV6-5
CDR3nt: TGTGCCAGCAGTTATAACAGGGGCGTCCACGAGCAGTACTTC
CDR3aa: CASSYNRGVHEQYF

j_gene: TRBJ1-1
d_gene: .
abundance: .
v_gene: TRBV11-3
CDR3nt: TGTGCCAGCAGCTTTTCGTCCGGGAACACTGAAGCTTTCTTT
CDR3aa: CASSFSSGNTEAFF

j_gene: TRBJ2-2
d_gene: TRBD2
abundance: .
v_gene: TRBV19
CDR3nt: TGTGCCAGTAGTCGTACCGGGACTAGCGGGAGAACCAGCGGGGAGCTGTTTTTT
CDR3aa: CASSRTGTSGRTSGELFF

j_gene: TRBJ2-5
d_gene: .
abundance: once
v_gene: TRBV5-1
CDR3nt: TGCGCCAGCAGCTTGGTATTACAAGAGACCCAGTACTTC
CDR3aa: CASSLVLQETQYF

j_gene: TRBJ1-1
d_gene: TRBD1
abundance: .
v_gene: TRBV9
CDR3nt: TGTGCCAGCAGCGTTAACGTGGACAGGGCGAACACTGAAGCTTTCTTT
CDR3aa: CASSVNVDRANTEAFF

j_gene: TRBJ1-4
d_gene: TRBD1
abundance: .
v_gene: TRBV13
CDR3nt: TGTGCCAGCAGCTTAAGGTTTAGGACAGGGGGCCTTAATGAAAAACTGTTTTTT
CDR3aa: CASSLRFRTGGLNEKLFF

j_gene: TRBJ1-1
d_gene: TRBD1
abundance: .
v_gene: TRBV18
CDR3nt: TGTGCCAGCTCACCGTCGATAGGGGGCGCGGAGGGAGCTTTCTTT
CDR3aa: CASSPSIGGAEGAFF

j_gene: TRBJ1-4
d_gene: .
abundance: once
v_gene: TRBV7-9
CDR3nt: TGTGCCAGCAGCTTAAGGACGGGGAATGAAAAACTGTTTTTT
CDR3aa: CASSLRTGNEKLFF

j_gene: TRBJ2-7
d_gene: TRBD1
abundance: .
v_gene: TRBV12-5
CDR3nt: TGTGCTAGTGGTTTGGTCCCTCCGGGACAGAGCTCCTACGAGCAGTACTTC
CDR3aa: CASGLVPPGQSSYEQYF

j_gene: TRBJ1-1
d_gene: .
abundance: .
v_gene: TRBV6-6
CDR3nt: TGTGCCAGCAGTTACTCGAGTCGTCGCAACACTGAAGCTTTCTTT
CDR3aa: CASSYSSRRNTEAFF

j_gene: TRBJ2-5
d_gene: .
abundance: few
v_gene: TRBV9
CDR3nt: TGTGCCAGCAGCCCTCAAGATCGGGGGGCCGGGGAGACCCAGTACTTC
CDR3aa: CASSPQDRGAGETQYF

j_gene: TRBJ2-1
d_gene: TRBD1
abundance: .
v_gene: TRBV30
CDR3nt: TGTGCCTGGAGTCCCCGGGACAGGTACAATGAGCAGTTCTTC
CDR3aa: CAWSPRDRYNEQFF

j_gene: TRBJ2-5
d_gene: .
abundance: .
v_gene: TRBV10-3
CDR3nt: TGTGCCATCAGTGAGCAGGACAACCAAGAGACCCAGTACTTC
CDR3aa: CAISEQDNQETQYF

j_gene: TRBJ2-3
d_gene: TRBD2
abundance: .
v_gene: TRBV5-4
CDR3nt: TGTGCCAGCAGCAAAGTTAGCGGGGGAAAAAGCACAGATACGCAGTATTTT
CDR3aa: CASSKVSGGKSTDTQYF

j_gene: TRBJ2-3
d_gene: TRBD2
abundance: .
v_gene: TRBV9
CDR3nt: TGTGCCAGCAGCGTACGGGACTACACAGATACGCAGTATTTT
CDR3aa: CASSVRDYTDTQYF

j_gene: TRBJ1-1
d_gene: TRBD1
abundance: .
v_gene: TRBV4-2
CDR3nt: TGTGCCAGCAGCCAGGGACAGGGGGCGGGGAACACTGAAGCTTTCTTT
CDR3aa: CASSQGQGAGNTEAFF

j_gene: TRBJ2-6
d_gene: TRBD1
abundance: .
v_gene: TRBV9
CDR3nt: TGTGCCAGCAGCGCCGACGGGACAGGGGGCTTCTCTGGGGCCAACGTCCTGACTTTC
CDR3aa: CASSADGTGGFSGANVLTF

j_gene: TRBJ1-1
d_gene: .
abundance: .
v_gene: TRBV7-2
CDR3nt: TGTGCCAGCAGCTTAACAGCTGACACTGAAGCTTTCTTT
CDR3aa: CASSLTADTEAFF

j_gene: TRBJ1-1
d_gene: TRBD1
abundance: .
v_gene: TRBV19
CDR3nt: TGTGCCAGTAGTGTTTGGGACAGGAACACTGAAGCTTTCTTT
CDR3aa: CASSVWDRNTEAFF

j_gene: TRBJ2-1
d_gene: TRBD1
abundance: .
v_gene: TRBV27
CDR3nt: TGTGCCAGCAGTTTAAAGGGGGCGAGGAATGAGCAGTTCTTC
CDR3aa: CASSLKGARNEQFF

j_gene: TRBJ2-7
d_gene: .
abundance: .
v_gene: TRBV19
CDR3nt: TGTGCCAGTAGTAATCCGGGAGAACGATACGAGCAGTACTTC
CDR3aa: CASSNPGERYEQYF

j_gene: TRBJ2-5
d_gene: TRBD2
abundance: .
v_gene: TRBV29-1
CDR3nt: TGCAGCGTCAAACTAGCGGGCCTCCAAGAGACCCAGTACTTC
CDR3aa: CSVKLAGLQETQYF

j_gene: TRBJ1-1
d_gene: .
abundance: once
v_gene: TRBV30
CDR3nt: TGTGCCTGGAGTACAGCTACGAACACTGAAGCTTTCTTT
CDR3aa: CAWSTATNTEAFF

j_gene: TRBJ1-2
d_gene: .
abundance: .
v_gene: TRBV6-2/TRBV6-3
CDR3nt: TGTGCCAGCAGTTATGAGGGAGGGGATGGCTACACCTTC
CDR3aa: CASSYEGGDGYTF

j_gene: TRBJ1-4
d_gene: .
abundance: once
v_gene: TRBV27
CDR3nt: TGTGCCAGCAGTTTAAAGCGGGGGAAGGTTGAAAAACTGTTTTTT
CDR3aa: CASSLKRGKVEKLFF

j_gene: TRBJ1-1
d_gene: .
abundance: .
v_gene: TRBV19
CDR3nt: TGTGCCAGTAGTATTTCAGGAAACACTGAAGCTTTCTTT
CDR3aa: CASSISGNTEAFF

j_gene: TRBJ2-2
d_gene: .
abundance: .
v_gene: TRBV28
CDR3nt: TGTGCCAGCAGTCGTAATCCCGGGGAGCTGTTTTTT
CDR3aa: CASSRNPGELFF

j_gene: TRBJ2-1
d_gene: .
abundance: .
v_gene: TRBV14
CDR3nt: TGTGCCAGCAGCTCACGGGGATTGGACCACAATGAGCAGTTCTTC
CDR3aa: CASSSRGLDHNEQFF

j_gene: TRBJ1-2
d_gene: .
abundance: .
v_gene: TRBV24-1
CDR3nt: TGTGCCACCAGTGACTTGGACAGATTCTATGGCTACACCTTC
CDR3aa: CATSDLDRFYGYTF

j_gene: TRBJ2-2
d_gene: TRBD1
abundance: .
v_gene: TRBV7-8
CDR3nt: TGTGCCAGCAGCTGGGGACAGGGGGCTGACACCGGGGAGCTGTTTTTT
CDR3aa: CASSWGQGADTGELFF

j_gene: TRBJ1-1
d_gene: .
abundance: .
v_gene: TRBV5-1
CDR3nt: TGCGCCAGCAGCTTTACCGGGACTAAAGGGAACACTGAAGCTTTCTTT
CDR3aa: CASSFTGTKGNTEAFF

j_gene: TRBJ2-7
d_gene: .
abundance: few
v_gene: TRBV4-2
CDR3nt: TGTGCCAGCAGCCAAGGGACTTCCCGGAGCTCCTACGAGCAGTACTTC
CDR3aa: CASSQGTSRSSYEQYF

j_gene: TRBJ1-1
d_gene: .
abundance: .
v_gene: TRBV29-1
CDR3nt: TGCAGCTCGGACGTACAAAGTTATGGAGCTTTCTTT
CDR3aa: CSSDVQSYGAFF

j_gene: TRBJ2-7
d_gene: .
abundance: .
v_gene: TRBV2
CDR3nt: TGTGCCAGCAGTGATTACTCCTCCTACGAGCAGTACTTC
CDR3aa: CASSDYSSYEQYF

j_gene: TRBJ2-1
d_gene: TRBD1
abundance: .
v_gene: TRBV4-2
CDR3nt: TGTGCCAGCAGCCAAGGACAGGGGGAGAGCAATGAGCAGTTCTTC
CDR3aa: CASSQGQGESNEQFF

j_gene: TRBJ1-1
d_gene: .
abundance: .
v_gene: TRBV13
CDR3nt: TGTGCCAGCAGCTCGAGGGGGAGAGACCGAGGGGCTTTCTTT
CDR3aa: CASSSRGRDRGAFF

j_gene: TRBJ2-4
d_gene: .
abundance: .
v_gene: TRBV5-1
CDR3nt: TGCGCCAGCAGCTTGGAAGCGGGTAGCCCTGGAGGAAACATTCAGTACTTC
CDR3aa: CASSLEAGSPGGNIQYF

j_gene: TRBJ2-3
d_gene: TRBD1
abundance: .
v_gene: TRBV6-5
CDR3nt: TGTGCCAGCAGTTACGCCAGGGGGCCGAAAGATACGCAGTATTTT
CDR3aa: CASSYARGPKDTQYF

j_gene: TRBJ2-7
d_gene: TRBD2
abundance: .
v_gene: TRBV19
CDR3nt: TGTGCCAGTAGAGGACTAGCGGACTCCTACGAGCAGTACTTC
CDR3aa: CASRGLADSYEQYF

j_gene: TRBJ1-1
d_gene: .
abundance: .
v_gene: TRBV7-9
CDR3nt: TGTGCCAGCAGCTTGGGTGAGGTTCAAGCTTTCTTT
CDR3aa: CASSLGEVQAFF

j_gene: TRBJ1-3
d_gene: .
abundance: .
v_gene: TRBV18
CDR3nt: TGTGCCAGCTCACCAGAACCCGGGGACACCATATATTTT
CDR3aa: CASSPEPGDTIYF

j_gene: TRBJ1-2
d_gene: TRBD1
abundance: few
v_gene: TRBV10-3
CDR3nt: TGTGCCATCAGTGAGCCGGAGAAGGACAGGGGAGACTATGGCTACACCTTC
CDR3aa: CAISEPEKDRGDYGYTF

j_gene: TRBJ2-3
d_gene: TRBD2
abundance: .
v_gene: TRBV7-2
CDR3nt: TGTGCCAGCAGCTCTGGACTAGACTGGCAAACGCAGTATTTT
CDR3aa: CASSSGLDWQTQYF

j_gene: TRBJ2-6
d_gene: .
abundance: .
v_gene: TRBV2
CDR3nt: TGTGCCAGCACAGGGATCGGGTTCTCTGGGGCCAACGTCCTGACTTTC
CDR3aa: CASTGIGFSGANVLTF